The present T cell receptor beta chain was sequenced within a study of PD-1 blockade in classical Hodgkin lymphoma. Overall study findings and caveats: Baseline TCR diversity was reportedly lower in newly diagnosed patients than healthy donors. Complete responders' diversity at baseline resembled that of newly diagnosed patients.

Sample time point: cycle 4 day 1 (C4D1), after 6 weeks of nivolumab. The patients all showed relapse after autologous stem cell transplantation, while their brentuximab vedotin exposure varied. With regard to this clone: Antigen: not known.

Germline CDR1 reads LNHDA; CDR2 reads SQIVND (reference sequence). Trimming at V came to 3 bases and at J to 4 bases, leaving 5 bases not matched to a gene. This CDR3 contains 14 residues. Assay used: immunoSEQ multiplex PCR; TCRdb lists only in-frame clones, some missing. In the table there are approximately 27,000 clones, approximately 80% of which are singletons. The sequence came from a human donor with classical Hodgkin lymphoma. The material sequenced was peripheral blood mononuclear cells (PBMCs), taken before the fourth cycle of nivolumab. The V gene is TRBV19, the J gene TRBJ2-7; 8 bases are a match to TRBD1. CDR3 residues: CASSIFQGAYEQYF. CDR3 DNA sequence: TGTGCCAGTAGTATCTTTCAGGGGGCTTACGAGCAGTACTTC.